The 14 T cell receptor beta chains below were found in one sample sequenced in a study of T-cell memory formation after mild COVID-19. Each CDR3 protein gets one entry after TCRdb re-called the 5' RACE reads with MiXCR. This sample has about 440,000 distinct CDR3 sequences, with approximately 20% found just once. The sequenced sample was PBMCs or a T cell subset sorted from them (not recorded which). These receptors were taken from an adult woman who had mild COVID-19 (a few samples of this study predate the infection). Cell type and time point are not known.

This clonotype was found a few times. The V gene is TRBV24-1, the J gene TRBJ2-1; TRBD1 agrees at 8 bases. The CDR3 runs 16 residues. Germline V CDR1 and CDR2: KGHDR, SFDVKD. V lost 5 bases, J lost 2 bases, and 7 bases stayed unmatched. The CDR3 is CATSARDRWAYNEQFF. The CDR3 DNA reads TGTGCCACCAGTGCCCGGGACAGGTGGGCCTACAATGAGCAGTTCTTC.

This clonotype was observed a handful of times. The genes are TRBV7-9 and TRBJ1-1; D call uncertain. Germline loops: CDR1 SEHNR, CDR2 FQNEAQ (reference sequence). Deletions cut 10 bases from V and 1 base from J, with 7 bases between. The length of the CDR3 is 11 residues. This chain's CDR3 is CATRGNTEAFF. CDR3 DNA sequence: TGTGCCACCCGGGGGAACACTGAAGCTTTCTTT.

This clonotype was detected only a few times. The gene calls are TRBV5-1 and TRBJ2-7; 10 positions match TRBD1. The CDR3 spans 15 residues. J was trimmed by 5 bases and V by 4 bases; bases with no gene match: 9. CDR1 is SGHRS, CDR2 YFSETQ, per germline. The CDR3 coding sequence is TGCGCCAGCAGCGTCCGGGACAGGGGAGGTCACGAGCAGTACTTC. Translation: CASSVRDRGGHEQYF.

CDR3 DNA sequence: TGTGCCTGGACGGGGGAGGTTGGAGTCACTGAAGCTTTCTTT. Amino acids: CAWTGEVGVTEAFF. The V and J genes are TRBV30 and TRBJ1-1; a weak D match, TRBD1 (5 bases). Germline loops: CDR1 GTSNPN, CDR2 SVGIG (reference sequence). V was shortened by 4 bases and J by 4 bases, with 16 bases between the two germline ends. The CDR3 consists of 14 residues.

V usage is TRBV29-1 and J usage is TRBJ2-7; weak D call: TRBD2 (6 bases). The germline V and J ends were trimmed by 6 bases and 0 bases, with 12 bases remaining between them. CDR3 size: 13 residues. Germline lookup yields CDR1 SQVTM and CDR2 ANQGSEA. The CDR3 DNA follows: TGCAGCGTCTGGGAGGCAGCCTCCTACGAGCAGTACTTC. Protein sequence: CSVWEAASYEQYF.

This clonotype came up a few times. The chain uses TRBV6-1 and TRBJ1-5; weak D call: TRBD1 (6 bases). The CDR3 has 13 amino acids. The V and J ends lost 7 bases and 1 base respectively, with 8 bases between them. CDR1 is MNHNS and CDR2 is SASEGT in the germline V gene. This chain's CDR3 is CASKGGSNQPQHF. The CDR3 bases are TGTGCCAGCAAAGGGGGAAGCAATCAGCCCCAGCATTTT.

This clonotype was observed a few times. The chain couples TRBV20-1 to TRBJ2-1; D might be TRBD2 (6 bases). The CDR3 extends over 17 amino acids. Trimming cost V 0 bases and J 5 bases, with 20 bases left between them. Germline loops: CDR1 DFQATT, CDR2 SNEGSKA (reference sequence). Written as DNA, the CDR3 is TGCAGTGCTAGAGATGTCGATTTCGGCGGGGTAGACAATGAGCAGTTCTTC. Its protein is CSARDVDFGGVDNEQFF.

This clonotype was seen a few times. V and J are TRBV7-6 and TRBJ2-7; 9 nucleotides align to TRBD1. Germline V CDR1 and CDR2: SGHVS, FNYEAQ. The CDR3 totals 16 residues. The J segment lost 3 bases and the V segment lost 4 bases, leaving 10 bases of the junction unmatched. CDR3 protein: CASSSSTGQGFYEQYF. The DNA of the CDR3 is TGTGCCAGCAGCTCATCTACGGGACAGGGCTTCTACGAGCAGTACTTC.

This clonotype was detected a few times. The chain uses TRBV7-2 and TRBJ1-4, with a tentative D call TRBD1 (6 bases). V was pared by 2 bases and J by 6 bases, with 10 bases between. Germline V gene lookup returns CDR1 SGHTA and CDR2 FQGNSA. The CDR3 is 14 residues long. This CDR3 reads CASSLRAGDEKLFF. As DNA, the CDR3 is TGTGCCAGCAGCTTAAGGGCAGGGGATGAAAAACTGTTTTTT.

The rearrangement links TRBV7-3 to TRBJ1-2; D possibly corresponds to TRBD1 (6 bases). V was pared by 5 bases and J by 6 bases, with 19 bases between. Germline values: CDR1 SGHTA, CDR2 FQGTGA. The CDR3 totals 15 residues. The CDR3 loop reads CASSHIPGHSHGYTF. The CDR3 nucleotides are TGTGCCAGCAGCCATATTCCGGGACACAGTCATGGCTACACCTTC.

The V call is TRBV6-1, the J call TRBJ2-1; D assignment may be TRBD1 or TRBD2 (5 bases each). The CDR3 consists of 13 residues. Germline loops: CDR1 MNHNS, CDR2 SASEGT. Trimming stripped 4 bases from V and 5 bases from J, with 9 bases between. Here the CDR3 reads CASSVGAHNEQFF. The DNA of the CDR3 is TGTGCCAGCAGTGTCGGGGCCCACAATGAGCAGTTCTTC.

This clonotype was recorded a few times. The V gene is TRBV7-9, the J gene TRBJ1-1, with D possibly being TRBD1 (5 bases). The V gene's germline CDR1 is SEHNR and CDR2 FQNEAQ (reference sequence). V dropped 5 bases and J dropped 0 bases, with 13 bases sitting between them. The CDR3 runs 15 residues. CDR3 coding DNA: TGTGCCAGCAGCCAAACGGGGGGTCTGAACACTGAAGCTTTCTTT. Translated, it gives CASSQTGGLNTEAFF.

There are a few counts of this clonotype. The chain couples TRBV5-4 to TRBJ2-7; a weak D match, TRBD2 (5 bases). V was trimmed by 4 bases and J by 3 bases, leaving 23 bases between them. Germline lookup yields CDR1 SGHNT and CDR2 YYREEE (reference sequence). The length of the CDR3 is 17 residues. The CDR3 nucleotides read TGTGCCAGCAGCCCCTCCGGATGGGAAGCGGCTGACTACGAGCAGTACTTC. Translated, it gives CASSPSGWEAADYEQYF.

There are a few counts of this clonotype. The chain carries TRBV6-5 and TRBJ1-4, with TRBD1 identical over 7 bases. Trimming at V came to 5 bases and at J to 7 bases, leaving 7 bases not matched to a gene. CDR3 length equals 14 residues. Germline V gene sequence: CDR1 MNHEY, CDR2 SVGAGI. The CDR3 loop reads CASSRDRRFEKLFF. As DNA, the CDR3 is TGTGCCAGCAGTCGGGACAGACGGTTTGAAAAACTGTTTTTT.